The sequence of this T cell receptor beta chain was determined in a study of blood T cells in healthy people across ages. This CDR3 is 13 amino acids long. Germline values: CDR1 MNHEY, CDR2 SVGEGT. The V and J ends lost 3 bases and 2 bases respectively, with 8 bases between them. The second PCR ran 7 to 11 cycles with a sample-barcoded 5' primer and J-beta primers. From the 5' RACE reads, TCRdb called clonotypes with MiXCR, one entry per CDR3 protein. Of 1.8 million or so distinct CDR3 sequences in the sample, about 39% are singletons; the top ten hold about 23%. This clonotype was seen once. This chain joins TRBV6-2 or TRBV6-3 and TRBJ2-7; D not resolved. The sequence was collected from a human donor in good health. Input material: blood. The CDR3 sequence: CASSYESTYEQYF. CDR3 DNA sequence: TGTGCCAGCAGTTATGAGTCAACCTACGAGCAGTACTTC.